Detailed here is one T cell receptor beta chain. These data are taken from a study of cytomegalovirus exposure and HLA in healthy donors. At collection, donors were nominally healthy, but unrecorded immune exposures were probable. The length of the CDR3 is 15 residues. The V segment lost 4 bases and the J segment 6 bases; nucleotides outside the gene matches: 9. Per the germline V gene, CDR1 is ENHRY and CDR2 is SYGVKD. PCR employed 60 Vbeta and 13 Jbeta primers. Data came from immunoSEQ multiplex PCR; TCRdb stores just in-frame clones and leaves some out. The table has 110,000 to 150,000 clones, less than 90% seen once.

The clonotype comes from a boy younger than 10 in good health and CMV-seronegative. The chain has TRBV10-3 and TRBJ2-1; TRBD1 agrees at 7 bases. The sample was PBMCs. CDR3 bases: TGTGCCATCAGTGCCTTGACAGGGATCGGCAATGAGCAGTTCTTC. Its protein product is CAISALTGIGNEQFF.